Listed below are T cell receptor beta chains from one sample, sequenced in a study of blood T cell repertoires in COVID-19. TCRdb's copy holds only in-frame clones and misses some; the assay was immunoSEQ multiplex PCR. The table lists 130,000 to 150,000 clones, around 84% of them singletons. Sequencing was done on a sample of peripheral blood. The receptors shown here come from a human donor with acute or convalescent COVID-19. The donor label of this sample is uncertain. The CDR3 runs from the conserved cysteine through the conserved F or W. The order of the fields is CDR3 protein, CDR3 DNA, clone size, J gene, D gene, CDR3 length, V gene. D genes are given only for firm matches. A clone size is listed for some rows: how often the clone was seen (once, few, many), or a class if it is expanded.

CDR3 protein: CASEHQETQYF; CDR3 DNA: TGTGCCAGCGAGCACCAAGAGACCCAGTACTTC; clone size: NA; J gene: TRBJ2-5; D gene: NA; CDR3 length: 11; V gene: TRBV28
CDR3 protein: CASSFGHWIAGGGSSTDTQYF; CDR3 DNA: TGTGCCAGCAGCTTCGGGCATTGGATCGCGGGAGGGGGCTCTAGCACAGATACGCAGTATTTT; clone size: NA; J gene: TRBJ2-3; D gene: TRBD2; CDR3 length: 21; V gene: TRBV7-8
CDR3 protein: CASSQFGTGLGYTF; CDR3 DNA: TGTGCCAGCAGCCAATTTGGGACAGGGTTAGGCTACACCTTC; clone size: NA; J gene: TRBJ1-2; D gene: TRBD1; CDR3 length: 14; V gene: TRBV3-1/TRBV3-2
CDR3 protein: CASSFPGVYTEAFF; CDR3 DNA: TGTGCCAGCAGCTTTCCGGGGGTCTACACTGAAGCTTTCTTT; clone size: NA; J gene: TRBJ1-1; D gene: NA; CDR3 length: 14; V gene: TRBV5-8
CDR3 protein: CASSQDNQLAGGQETQYF; CDR3 DNA: TGCGCCAGCAGCCAAGATAACCAACTAGCGGGAGGGCAAGAGACCCAGTACTTC; clone size: NA; J gene: TRBJ2-5; D gene: TRBD2; CDR3 length: 18; V gene: TRBV4-1
CDR3 protein: CASSSQAPDYYGNEQFF; CDR3 DNA: TGTGCCAGCAGCTCACAAGCACCGGACTATTATGGCAATGAGCAGTTCTTC; clone size: NA; J gene: TRBJ2-1; D gene: NA; CDR3 length: 17; V gene: TRBV7-3
CDR3 protein: CASSKGTGGPGELFF; CDR3 DNA: TGTGCCAGCAGCAAAGGGACAGGGGGGCCCGGGGAGCTGTTTTTT; clone size: NA; J gene: TRBJ2-2; D gene: TRBD1; CDR3 length: 15; V gene: TRBV5-5
CDR3 protein: CASSGTGLTEAFF; CDR3 DNA: TGTGCCAGCAGCGGGACAGGTCTCACTGAAGCTTTCTTT; clone size: NA; J gene: TRBJ1-1; D gene: TRBD1; CDR3 length: 13; V gene: TRBV7-6
CDR3 protein: CASSQDLWAAFYGYTF; CDR3 DNA: TGCGCCAGCAGCCAAGATCTTTGGGCAGCATTCTATGGCTACACCTTC; clone size: NA; J gene: TRBJ1-2; D gene: NA; CDR3 length: 16; V gene: TRBV4-3
CDR3 protein: CASSLRTGDEKLFF; CDR3 DNA: TGCGCCAGCAGCTTGAGGACAGGCGATGAAAAACTGTTTTTT; clone size: few; J gene: TRBJ1-4; D gene: TRBD1; CDR3 length: 14; V gene: TRBV5-1
CDR3 protein: CASRGGLPPTATDTQYF; CDR3 DNA: TGTGCCAGCCGTGGGGGACTTCCCCCCACCGCCACAGATACGCAGTATTTT; clone size: few; J gene: TRBJ2-3; D gene: NA; CDR3 length: 17; V gene: TRBV11-3
CDR3 protein: CASRGPYPNYGYTF; CDR3 DNA: TGTGCCAGCAGGGGCCCTTACCCTAACTATGGCTACACCTTC; clone size: NA; J gene: TRBJ1-2; D gene: NA; CDR3 length: 14; V gene: TRBV6-4
CDR3 protein: CASSPDRDNSPLHF; CDR3 DNA: TGTGCCAGCAGCCCCGACAGGGATAATTCACCCCTCCACTTT; clone size: NA; J gene: TRBJ1-6; D gene: TRBD1; CDR3 length: 14; V gene: TRBV3-1/TRBV3-2
CDR3 protein: CASRSSAIASYNEQFF; CDR3 DNA: TGCGCCAGCAGGTCTAGCGCCATAGCCTCCTACAATGAGCAGTTCTTC; clone size: NA; J gene: TRBJ2-1; D gene: NA; CDR3 length: 16; V gene: TRBV5-1
CDR3 protein: CASSFGQGIKTQYF; CDR3 DNA: TGTGCCAGCAGTTTTGGACAGGGCATAAAGACCCAGTACTTC; clone size: NA; J gene: TRBJ2-5; D gene: TRBD1; CDR3 length: 14; V gene: TRBV28
CDR3 protein: CASSLRRGQPQHF; CDR3 DNA: TGTGCCAGCAGCTTACGTAGGGGTCAGCCCCAGCATTTT; clone size: NA; J gene: TRBJ1-5; D gene: NA; CDR3 length: 13; V gene: TRBV5-6
CDR3 protein: CASSRLAEMNTGELFF; CDR3 DNA: TGTGCCAGCTCACGCCTAGCGGAGATGAACACCGGGGAGCTGTTTTTT; clone size: once; J gene: TRBJ2-2; D gene: TRBD2; CDR3 length: 16; V gene: TRBV18
CDR3 protein: CASSFKQGQGKNTIYF; CDR3 DNA: TGTGCCAGCAGCTTCAAGCAGGGGCAGGGCAAAAACACCATATATTTT; clone size: NA; J gene: TRBJ1-3; D gene: NA; CDR3 length: 16; V gene: TRBV21-1
CDR3 protein: CATADRGETQYF; CDR3 DNA: TGTGCCACCGCGGACAGGGGAGAGACCCAGTACTTC; clone size: NA; J gene: TRBJ2-5; D gene: TRBD1; CDR3 length: 12; V gene: TRBV2
CDR3 protein: CASSQDRGWNGELFF; CDR3 DNA: TGCGCCAGCAGCCAAGATCGGGGGTGGAACGGGGAGCTGTTTTTT; clone size: once; J gene: TRBJ2-2; D gene: NA; CDR3 length: 15; V gene: TRBV4-3
CDR3 protein: CAISQAEETQYF; CDR3 DNA: TGTGCCATCAGCCAGGCCGAAGAGACCCAGTACTTC; clone size: NA; J gene: TRBJ2-5; D gene: NA; CDR3 length: 12; V gene: TRBV10-3
CDR3 protein: CASSQGQGVGTEAFF; CDR3 DNA: TGTGCCAGCTCACAGGGACAGGGGGTAGGCACTGAAGCTTTCTTT; clone size: NA; J gene: TRBJ1-1; D gene: TRBD1; CDR3 length: 15; V gene: TRBV18
CDR3 protein: CASRMRDSSNQPQHF; CDR3 DNA: TGTGCCAGCAGAATGAGGGACAGTTCCAATCAGCCCCAGCATTTT; clone size: few; J gene: TRBJ1-5; D gene: TRBD1; CDR3 length: 15; V gene: TRBV2
CDR3 protein: CASSHSGQGDYEQYF; CDR3 DNA: TGCGCCAGCAGCCACTCGGGACAGGGAGACTACGAGCAGTACTTC; clone size: once; J gene: TRBJ2-7; D gene: TRBD1; CDR3 length: 15; V gene: TRBV4-3
CDR3 protein: CASSQQGWGQPQHF; CDR3 DNA: TGTGCCAGCAGTCAACAGGGCTGGGGTCAGCCCCAGCATTTT; clone size: NA; J gene: TRBJ1-5; D gene: NA; CDR3 length: 14; V gene: TRBV6-5
CDR3 protein: CASSKKYQETQYF; CDR3 DNA: TGTGCCAGCAGCAAAAAATACCAAGAGACCCAGTACTTC; clone size: once; J gene: TRBJ2-5; D gene: NA; CDR3 length: 13; V gene: TRBV12-3/TRBV12-4
CDR3 protein: CASNPPGQGSDTQYF; CDR3 DNA: TGTGCCAGCAATCCTCCGGGACAGGGGTCAGATACGCAGTATTTT; clone size: NA; J gene: TRBJ2-3; D gene: TRBD1; CDR3 length: 15; V gene: TRBV28
CDR3 protein: CASSKGGDSNQPQHF; CDR3 DNA: TGTGCCAGCAGCAAGGGGGGGGATAGCAATCAGCCCCAGCATTTT; clone size: NA; J gene: TRBJ1-5; D gene: NA; CDR3 length: 15; V gene: TRBV21-1
CDR3 protein: CASSERGLENEQFF; CDR3 DNA: TGTGCCAGCAGTGAAAGGGGCCTAGAGAATGAGCAGTTCTTC; clone size: NA; J gene: TRBJ2-1; D gene: NA; CDR3 length: 14; V gene: TRBV2
CDR3 protein: CASKIDSLNTEAFF; CDR3 DNA: TGTGCCAGCAAAATAGACAGTTTGAACACTGAAGCTTTCTTT; clone size: NA; J gene: TRBJ1-1; D gene: NA; CDR3 length: 14; V gene: TRBV2
CDR3 protein: CASRALAGEGDTQYF; CDR3 DNA: TGTGCCAGCAGGGCCTTAGCGGGAGAGGGAGATACGCAGTATTTT; clone size: NA; J gene: TRBJ2-3; D gene: TRBD2; CDR3 length: 15; V gene: TRBV6-5
CDR3 protein: CASSPGWASGNTIYF; CDR3 DNA: TGTGCCAGCAGCCCTGGCTGGGCTTCTGGAAACACCATATATTTT; clone size: NA; J gene: TRBJ1-3; D gene: NA; CDR3 length: 15; V gene: TRBV7-2
CDR3 protein: CASSPWTSGYNEQFF; CDR3 DNA: TGTGCCAGCAGTCCATGGACTAGCGGCTACAATGAGCAGTTCTTC; clone size: NA; J gene: TRBJ2-1; D gene: TRBD2; CDR3 length: 15; V gene: TRBV6-5
CDR3 protein: CSAGQGDEKLFF; CDR3 DNA: TGCAGCGCGGGACAGGGAGATGAAAAACTGTTTTTT; clone size: NA; J gene: TRBJ1-4; D gene: TRBD1; CDR3 length: 12; V gene: TRBV29-1
CDR3 protein: CASRDGGVNQPQHF; CDR3 DNA: TGTGCCAGTAGGGACGGAGGGGTCAATCAGCCCCAGCATTTT; clone size: NA; J gene: TRBJ1-5; D gene: NA; CDR3 length: 14; V gene: TRBV19
CDR3 protein: CATSILLSGRAEDTQYF; CDR3 DNA: TGTGCCACCAGCATCCTCCTTAGCGGGAGGGCCGAGGATACGCAGTATTTT; clone size: NA; J gene: TRBJ2-3; D gene: TRBD2; CDR3 length: 17; V gene: TRBV15
CDR3 protein: CASSFSVNTEAFF; CDR3 DNA: TGTGCCAGCAGTTTTTCTGTGAACACTGAAGCTTTCTTT; clone size: NA; J gene: TRBJ1-1; D gene: NA; CDR3 length: 13; V gene: TRBV27
CDR3 protein: CASSIGQGNSPLHF; CDR3 DNA: TGTGCCAGTAGTATTGGACAGGGGAATTCACCCCTCCACTTT; clone size: NA; J gene: TRBJ1-6; D gene: TRBD1; CDR3 length: 14; V gene: TRBV19
CDR3 protein: CASSERGAGGRTQYF; CDR3 DNA: TGTGCCAGCAGCGAGAGGGGGGCGGGAGGACGGACCCAGTACTTC; clone size: NA; J gene: TRBJ2-5; D gene: TRBD2; CDR3 length: 15; V gene: TRBV3-1/TRBV3-2
CDR3 protein: CASSLNRGSTDTQYF; CDR3 DNA: TGTGCCAGCTCACTGAACAGGGGAAGCACAGATACGCAGTATTTT; clone size: NA; J gene: TRBJ2-3; D gene: TRBD1; CDR3 length: 15; V gene: TRBV18
CDR3 protein: CAWSVQGGLSFNEKLFF; CDR3 DNA: TGTGCCTGGAGTGTACAAGGGGGCCTTTCCTTTAATGAAAAACTGTTTTTT; clone size: NA; J gene: TRBJ1-4; D gene: TRBD1; CDR3 length: 17; V gene: TRBV30
CDR3 protein: CASSLAGSYEQYF; CDR3 DNA: TGTGCCAGCAGTTTAGCGGGGTCCTACGAGCAGTACTTC; clone size: NA; J gene: TRBJ2-7; D gene: NA; CDR3 length: 13; V gene: TRBV27
CDR3 protein: CASSYRVTGLSYEQYF; CDR3 DNA: TGTGCCAGCAGTTACCGCGTGACAGGACTCTCCTACGAGCAGTACTTC; clone size: NA; J gene: TRBJ2-7; D gene: NA; CDR3 length: 16; V gene: TRBV6-2/TRBV6-3
CDR3 protein: CASSKTGGVKNTEAFF; CDR3 DNA: TGTGCCAGCAGCAAAACAGGGGGCGTTAAGAACACTGAAGCTTTCTTT; clone size: few; J gene: TRBJ1-1; D gene: TRBD1; CDR3 length: 16; V gene: TRBV7-2
CDR3 protein: CASSSRGGENNEQFF; CDR3 DNA: TGTGCCAGTAGTTCCCGGGGGGGGGAAAACAATGAGCAGTTCTTC; clone size: NA; J gene: TRBJ2-1; D gene: TRBD2; CDR3 length: 15; V gene: TRBV19
CDR3 protein: CASSPPGLAGPYYNEQFF; CDR3 DNA: TGTGCCAGTAGTCCCCCCGGACTAGCGGGACCCTACTACAATGAGCAGTTCTTC; clone size: NA; J gene: TRBJ2-1; D gene: TRBD2; CDR3 length: 18; V gene: TRBV19
CDR3 protein: CASSQAPPGSNYGYTF; CDR3 DNA: TGCGCCAGCAGCCAAGCGCCGCCGGGATCTAACTATGGCTACACCTTC; clone size: NA; J gene: TRBJ1-2; D gene: NA; CDR3 length: 16; V gene: TRBV4-1
CDR3 protein: CASSPRGVSMNTEAFF; CDR3 DNA: TGTGCCAGCAGTCCCAGGGGGGTTTCCATGAACACTGAAGCTTTCTTT; clone size: NA; J gene: TRBJ1-1; D gene: TRBD1; CDR3 length: 16; V gene: TRBV28
CDR3 protein: CASSVGGDTYEQYF; CDR3 DNA: TGTGCCAGCAGCGTAGGGGGGGATACCTACGAGCAGTACTTC; clone size: NA; J gene: TRBJ2-7; D gene: NA; CDR3 length: 14; V gene: TRBV9
CDR3 protein: CASSEWGPNTDTQYF; CDR3 DNA: TGTGCCAGCAGTGAGTGGGGGCCGAACACAGATACGCAGTATTTT; clone size: NA; J gene: TRBJ2-3; D gene: NA; CDR3 length: 15; V gene: TRBV2
CDR3 protein: CASGLRGGETQYF; CDR3 DNA: TGTGCTAGTGGTCTCAGGGGCGGAGAGACCCAGTACTTC; clone size: NA; J gene: TRBJ2-5; D gene: NA; CDR3 length: 13; V gene: TRBV12-5
CDR3 protein: CASSLRTGAANEQFF; CDR3 DNA: TGTGCCAGCAGCCTGCGGACAGGGGCTGCGAATGAGCAGTTCTTC; clone size: NA; J gene: TRBJ2-1; D gene: TRBD1; CDR3 length: 15; V gene: TRBV11-2